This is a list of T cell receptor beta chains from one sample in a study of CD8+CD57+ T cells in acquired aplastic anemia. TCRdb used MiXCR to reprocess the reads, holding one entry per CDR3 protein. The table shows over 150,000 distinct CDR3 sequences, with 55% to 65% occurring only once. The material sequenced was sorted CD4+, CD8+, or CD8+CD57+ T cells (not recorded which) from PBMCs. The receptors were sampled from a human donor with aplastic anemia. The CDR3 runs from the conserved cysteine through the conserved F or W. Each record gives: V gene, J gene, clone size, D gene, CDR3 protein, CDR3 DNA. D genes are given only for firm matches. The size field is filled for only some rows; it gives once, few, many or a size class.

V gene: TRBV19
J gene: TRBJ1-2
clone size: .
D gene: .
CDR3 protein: CASSIIGRGHGYTF
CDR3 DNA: TGTGCCAGTAGTATCATAGGACGAGGACATGGCTACACCTTC

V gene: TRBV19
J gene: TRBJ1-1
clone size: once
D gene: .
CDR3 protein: CASSGRVTEAFF
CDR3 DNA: TGTGCCTCATCAGGCCGGGTTACTGAAGCTTTCTTT

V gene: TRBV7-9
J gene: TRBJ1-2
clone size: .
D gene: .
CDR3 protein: CASSPWQRGAGYGYTF
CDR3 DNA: TGTGCCAGCAGCCCTTGGCAGCGGGGGGCAGGCTATGGCTACACCTTC

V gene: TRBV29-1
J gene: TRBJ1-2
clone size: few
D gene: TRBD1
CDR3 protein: CSSWDRSEGYTF
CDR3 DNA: TGCAGCTCGTGGGACAGATCGGAAGGCTACACCTTC

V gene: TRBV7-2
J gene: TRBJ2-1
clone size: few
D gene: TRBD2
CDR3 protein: CACGDSGDEQFF
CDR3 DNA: TGTGCCTGCGGGGATAGCGGGGATGAGCAGTTCTTC

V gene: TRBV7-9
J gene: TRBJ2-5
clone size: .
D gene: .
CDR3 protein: CASSSRGQETQYF
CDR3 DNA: TGTGCCAGCAGCTCCCGGGGCCAAGAGACCCAGTACTTC

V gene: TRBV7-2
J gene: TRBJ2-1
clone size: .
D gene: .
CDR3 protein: CASSLSWGLGNEQFF
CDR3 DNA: TGTGCCAGCAGCTTATCCTGGGGGTTGGGTAATGAGCAGTTCTTC

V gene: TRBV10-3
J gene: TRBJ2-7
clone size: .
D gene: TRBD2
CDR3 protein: CAISGYSGTIMGEQYF
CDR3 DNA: TGTGCCATCAGTGGTTATAGCGGGACGATTATGGGGGAGCAGTACTTC

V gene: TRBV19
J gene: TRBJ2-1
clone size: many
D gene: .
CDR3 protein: CASSSFDGYNEQFF
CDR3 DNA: TGTGCCAGTAGTTCTTTCGATGGATACAATGAGCAGTTCTTC

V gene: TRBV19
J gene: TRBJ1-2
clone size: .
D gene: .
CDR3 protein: CASSDTALYTF
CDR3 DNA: TGTGCCAGTAGTGATACCGCCCTCTACACCTTC

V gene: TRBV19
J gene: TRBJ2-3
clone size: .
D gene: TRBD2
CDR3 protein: CASRSHGAGDTQYF
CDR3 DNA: TGTGCCAGTAGGTCACACGGAGCGGGGGATACGCAGTATTTT

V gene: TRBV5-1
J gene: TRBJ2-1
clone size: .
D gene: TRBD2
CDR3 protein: CASSLTSGPLYNEQFF
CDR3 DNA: TGCGCCAGCAGCTTGACTAGCGGTCCTCTCTACAATGAGCAGTTCTTC

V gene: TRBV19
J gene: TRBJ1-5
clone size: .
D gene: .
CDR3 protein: CASSWTDYQPQHF
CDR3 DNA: TGTGCCAGTAGTTGGACAGATTATCAGCCCCAGCATTTT

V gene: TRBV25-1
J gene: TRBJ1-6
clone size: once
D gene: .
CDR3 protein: CASRAGAATGNSPLHF
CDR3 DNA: TGTGCCAGCAGGGCCGGGGCAGCCACCGGTAATTCACCCCTCCACTTT

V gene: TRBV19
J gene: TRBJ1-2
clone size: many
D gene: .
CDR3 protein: CASSYTQEDYGYTF
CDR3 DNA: TGTGCCAGTAGCTACACTCAGGAGGACTATGGCTACACCTTC

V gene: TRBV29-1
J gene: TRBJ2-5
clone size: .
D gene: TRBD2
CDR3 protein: CSVVPRGGKTQHF
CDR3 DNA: TGCAGCGTTGTGCCCCGGGGAGGGAAGACCCAGCACTTC

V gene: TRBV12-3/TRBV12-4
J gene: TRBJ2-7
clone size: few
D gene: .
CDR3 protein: CASAPSSTYEQYF
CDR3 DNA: TGTGCCAGCGCTCCTTCATCTACCTACGAGCAGTACTTC

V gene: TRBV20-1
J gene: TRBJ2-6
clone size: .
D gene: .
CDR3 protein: CSAPDAGTTSSGANVLTF
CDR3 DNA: TGCAGTGCCCCGGATGCAGGGACGACTAGCTCTGGGGCCAACGTCCTGACTTTC

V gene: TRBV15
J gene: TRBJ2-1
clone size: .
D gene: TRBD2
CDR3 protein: CATSSGSGGYNEQFF
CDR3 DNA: TGTGCCACCAGCAGTGGGAGCGGGGGTTACAATGAGCAGTTCTTC

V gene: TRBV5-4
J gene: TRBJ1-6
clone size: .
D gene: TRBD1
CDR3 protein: CASSQTGINSPLHF
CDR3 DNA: TGTGCCAGCAGCCAGACAGGGATTAATTCACCCCTCCACTTT

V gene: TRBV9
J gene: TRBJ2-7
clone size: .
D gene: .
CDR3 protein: CASSVGQDPYEQYF
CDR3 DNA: TGTGCCAGCAGCGTAGGGCAGGATCCCTACGAGCAGTACTTC

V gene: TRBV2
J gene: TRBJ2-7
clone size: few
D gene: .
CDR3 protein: CASSGRGGEQYF
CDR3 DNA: TGTGCCAGCAGTGGGAGGGGGGGGGAGCAGTACTTC

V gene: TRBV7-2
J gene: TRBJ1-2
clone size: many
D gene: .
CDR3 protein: CASGSGTTNLYGYTF
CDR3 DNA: TGTGCCAGCGGCTCCGGGACGACGAATCTATATGGCTACACCTTC